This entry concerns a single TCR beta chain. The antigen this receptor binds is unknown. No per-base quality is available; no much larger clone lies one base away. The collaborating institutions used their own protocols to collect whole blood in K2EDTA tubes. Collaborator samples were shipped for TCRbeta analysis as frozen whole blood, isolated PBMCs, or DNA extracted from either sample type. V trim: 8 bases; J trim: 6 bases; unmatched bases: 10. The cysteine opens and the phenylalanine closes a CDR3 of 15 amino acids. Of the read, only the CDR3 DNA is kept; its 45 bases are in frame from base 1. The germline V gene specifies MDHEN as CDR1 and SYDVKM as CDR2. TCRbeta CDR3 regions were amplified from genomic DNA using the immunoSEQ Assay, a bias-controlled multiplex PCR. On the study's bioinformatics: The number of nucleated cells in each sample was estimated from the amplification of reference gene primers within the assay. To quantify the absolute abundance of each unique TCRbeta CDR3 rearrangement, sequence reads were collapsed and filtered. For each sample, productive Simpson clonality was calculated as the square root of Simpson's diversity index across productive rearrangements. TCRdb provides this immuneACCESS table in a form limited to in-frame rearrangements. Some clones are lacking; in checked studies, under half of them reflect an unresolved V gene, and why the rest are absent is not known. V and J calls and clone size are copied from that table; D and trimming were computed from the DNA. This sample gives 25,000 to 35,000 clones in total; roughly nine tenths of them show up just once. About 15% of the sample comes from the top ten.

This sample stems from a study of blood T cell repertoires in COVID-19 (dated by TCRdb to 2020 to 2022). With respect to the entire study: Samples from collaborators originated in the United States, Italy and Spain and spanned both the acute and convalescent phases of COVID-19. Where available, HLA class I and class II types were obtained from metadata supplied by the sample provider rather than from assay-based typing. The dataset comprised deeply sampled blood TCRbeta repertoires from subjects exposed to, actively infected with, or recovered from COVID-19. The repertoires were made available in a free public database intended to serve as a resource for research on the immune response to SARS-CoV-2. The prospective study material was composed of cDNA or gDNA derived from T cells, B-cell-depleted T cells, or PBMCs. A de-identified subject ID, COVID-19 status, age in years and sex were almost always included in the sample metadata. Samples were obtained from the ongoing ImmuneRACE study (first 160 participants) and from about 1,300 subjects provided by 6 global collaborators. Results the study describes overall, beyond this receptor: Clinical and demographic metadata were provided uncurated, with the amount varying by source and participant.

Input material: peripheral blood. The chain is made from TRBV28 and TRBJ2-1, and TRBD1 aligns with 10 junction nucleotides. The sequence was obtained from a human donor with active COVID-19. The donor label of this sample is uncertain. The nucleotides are TGTGCCAGCTCCACCGGGACAGGGGCAGGCAATGAGCAGTTCTTC. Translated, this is CASSTGTGAGNEQFF.